The subject of this entry is one T cell receptor beta chain. These data are taken from a study of blood T cell repertoires in COVID-19. As for the study in general: Sources were T cells, B-cell-depleted T cells, or PBMCs; the material itself was cDNA or gDNA.

The protocol was immunoSEQ multiplex PCR, while the TCRdb copy is restricted to in-frame clones and leaves out a portion. The repertoire has some 200,000 clones, roughly 84% of them found once; the top ten carry about a sixth. The CDR3 runs 17 residues. Germline lookup yields CDR1 SGHTA and CDR2 FQGTGA. V trimming: 4 bases; J trimming: 7 bases; junction bases outside the gene matches: 11. The rearrangement uses TRBV7-3 and TRBJ2-3; 13 bases fit TRBD2. Sample: peripheral blood. This sequence was found in an elderly woman with active or convalescent COVID-19. CDR3 sequence reads: CASSSGPGLAGRNTQYF. In nucleotides, the CDR3 is TGTGCCAGCAGCTCAGGACCGGGACTAGCGGGACGCAATACGCAGTATTTT. The full variable domain, in which reference TRBV7-3 and TRBJ2-3 provide the parts outside the CDR3, is GAGVSQTPSNKVTEKGKYVELRCDPISGHTALYWYRQSLGQGPEFLIYFQGTGAADDSGLPNDRFFAVRPEGSVSTLKIQRTERGDSAVYLCASSSGPGLAGRNTQYFGPGTRLTVL.